These 13 T cell receptor beta chains were all obtained from the same sample, sequenced in a study of blood T cell repertoires in COVID-19. Assay used: immunoSEQ multiplex PCR; TCRdb lists only in-frame clones, some missing. The data contain about 120,000 clones, roughly three quarters of them singletons. Input material: peripheral blood. These receptors all stem from a human donor in a cohort sampled during active COVID-19.

This chain uses TRBV12-3 or TRBV12-4 with TRBJ1-1, with TRBD1 matching over 8 bases. The CDR3 runs to 13 residues. V dropped 3 bases and J dropped 4; count of bases not matched to a gene: 1. CDR3: CASSFGQGTEAFF. The CDR3 nucleotides are TGTGCCAGCAGTTTTGGACAGGGCACTGAAGCTTTCTTT.

The chain uses TRBV4-2 and TRBJ2-5; tentative D call: TRBD1 (6 bases). The length of the CDR3 is 12 residues. V was clipped by 6 bases and J by 3 bases, with 8 bases between them. Germline CDR1 LGHNA, CDR2 YNFKEQ. DNA of the CDR3: TGTGCCAGCAGGGGGGCAGAAGAGACCCAGTACTTC. This codes for CASRGAEETQYF.

There are a few counts of this clone. This chain joins TRBV5-5 and TRBJ2-7; TRBD1 agrees at 7 bases. Germline V CDR1 and CDR2: SGHKS, YYEKEE (reference sequence). The CDR3 totals 13 residues. J lost 4 bases, V lost 6 bases, and 7 bases had no gene match. CDR3 sequence (DNA): TGTGCCAGCACCCGACAGGGCGATTACGAGCAGTACTTC. It translates to CASTRQGDYEQYF.

This chain joins TRBV7-9 and TRBJ2-5, with D possibly TRBD2 on 6 matching bases. The germline V gene has CDR1 SEHNR and CDR2 FQNEAQ (reference sequence). V gave up 5 bases and J gave up 7 bases, with 17 bases separating them. This CDR3 has 14 residues. Here the CDR3 DNA reads TGTGCCAGCAGCCCAGAGACTAGGACCGTGACCCAGTACTTC. Protein sequence: CASSPETRTVTQYF.

The genes are TRBV5-5 and TRBJ1-2; tentative D call: TRBD1 (5 bases). Germline loops: CDR1 SGHKS, CDR2 YYEKEE (reference sequence). The germline V and J ends were trimmed by 4 bases and 6 bases, with 13 bases remaining between them. The CDR3 covers 13 residues. CDR3 sequence (DNA): TGTGCCAGCAGCCTGGGGGAGGCGGATGGCTACACCTTC. Protein product: CASSLGEADGYTF. The full variable domain, in which reference TRBV5-5 and TRBJ1-2 provide the parts outside the CDR3, is DAGVTQSPTHLIKTRGQQVTLRCSPISGHKSVSWYQQVLGQGPQFIFQYYEKEERGRGNFPDRFSARQFPNYSSELNVNALLLGDSALYLCASSLGEADGYTFGSGTRLTVV.

This chain joins TRBV7-6 and TRBJ2-7; 9 bases are a match to TRBD2. V shed 1 base and J 7 bases; nucleotides not matched to a gene: 8. The CDR3 is 15 amino acids. In germline, CDR1 is SGHVS, CDR2 FNYEAQ. This chain's CDR3 is CASSLVAGVDWEQYF. The CDR3 DNA is TGTGCCAGCAGCTTAGTAGCGGGGGTCGATTGGGAGCAGTACTTC.

This rearrangement joins TRBV6-5 to TRBJ1-5; D perhaps matches TRBD1 (5 bases). The V end lost 0 bases, the J end lost 6 bases, and 9 bases lay between the germline ends. This CDR3 spans 14 amino acids. Germline V gene lookup returns CDR1 MNHEY and CDR2 SVGAGI. Here the CDR3 DNA reads TGTGCCAGCAGTTACTCGGCGGGGCGTCAGCCCCAGCATTTT. It codes for CASSYSAGRQPQHF.

The chain has TRBV9 and TRBJ2-7; D may be TRBD2 (6 bases). V shed 0 bases and J shed 2 bases, with 9 bases lying between them. This CDR3 region has 14 residues. Germline CDR1 SGDLS, CDR2 YYNGEE. CDR3 nucleotide sequence: TGTGCCAGCAGCGTAGGCGGGGAAACCTACGAGCAGTACTTC. Its translation: CASSVGGETYEQYF.

The chain uses TRBV27 and TRBJ1-1; TRBD1 matches at 9 bases. Looked up from germline, CDR1 is MNHEY and CDR2 is SMNVEV (reference sequence). The CDR3 contains 15 residues. Unmatched junction bases numbered 4, after V lost 2 bases and J lost 3 bases. The CDR3 region is CASSLGGQGYTEAFF. In nucleotides, the CDR3 is TGTGCCAGCAGTTTAGGGGGACAGGGATACACTGAAGCTTTCTTT.

The J gene is TRBJ2-7, the V gene TRBV4-1, with D perhaps TRBD1 (6 bases). The length of the CDR3 is 16 residues. Trimming stripped 0 bases from V and 0 bases from J, with 12 bases between. CDR1 MGHRA and CDR2 YSYEKL come from the germline V gene. The CDR3 spells CASSQDEGVPSYEQYF. In nucleotides, the CDR3 is TGCGCCAGCAGCCAAGATGAGGGGGTGCCCTCCTACGAGCAGTACTTC.

The chain uses TRBV7-9 and TRBJ1-5, with a tentative D call TRBD1 (5 bases). The germline V and J ends were trimmed by 7 bases and 5 bases, with 15 bases remaining between them. CDR1 is SEHNR and CDR2 is FQNEAQ in the germline V gene (reference sequence). This CDR3 has 14 residues. The CDR3 is CASTSPGGDQPQHF. The CDR3 coding sequence is TGTGCCAGCACCAGCCCGGGGGGGGATCAGCCCCAGCATTTT.

This clone occurred once. The rearrangement uses TRBV14 and TRBJ1-3; D ambiguous. V lost 1 base and J lost 0, with 10 bases in between. Per the germline V gene, CDR1 is SGHDN and CDR2 is FVKESK. This CDR3 is 16 amino acids long. DNA for the CDR3: TGTGCCAGCAGCCAAGGAGGGCACATCTCTGGAAACACCATATATTTT. Translation: CASSQGGHISGNTIYF.

The rearrangement links TRBV6-2 or TRBV6-3 to TRBJ2-7, with TRBD2 matching 11 bases. CDR3 size: 15 residues. Trimming cost V 4 bases and J 6 bases; bases outside gene matches: 8. CDR1 and CDR2 from the germline V gene are MNHEY and SVGEGT. The CDR3 sequence: CASSSTSGRLREQYF. CDR3 in DNA: TGTGCCAGCAGTTCAACTAGCGGGAGACTCCGCGAGCAGTACTTC.